This is a list of T cell receptor beta chains from one sample in a study of blood T cell repertoires in COVID-19. The data were produced by immunoSEQ multiplex PCR, yet TCRdb's version contains in-frame clones alone and is incomplete. The sample lists 99,000 or so clones, around four fifths occurring once. The sequenced sample was peripheral blood. The origin of the receptors is a man aged 55 to 69 with acute or convalescent COVID-19. Both conserved end residues are part of each CDR3. D genes are given only for firm matches. Size tells how often a clone was seen (once, few, many) or the class of an expanded clone, and some rows leave it out.

>14|-|TRBJ2-7|-|TRBV9
CASSAEVGRSEQYF
TGTGCCAGCAGCGCTGAAGTGGGTCGGAGCGAGCAGTACTTC
>13|TRBD1|TRBJ1-2|few|TRBV7-8
CASSLGQGYGYTF
TGTGCCAGCAGCTTGGGACAGGGGTATGGCTACACCTTC
>13|-|TRBJ1-6|-|TRBV12-3/TRBV12-4
CASSFEANSPLHF
TGTGCCAGCAGTTTTGAGGCAAATTCACCCCTCCACTTT
>15|-|TRBJ2-5|-|TRBV28
CASSGGAGHEETQYF
TGTGCCAGCAGTGGTGGAGCGGGTCACGAAGAGACCCAGTACTTC
>13|-|TRBJ2-1|-|TRBV6-2/TRBV6-3
CASSTALTNEQFF
TGTGCCAGCAGTACCGCCCTAACTAATGAGCAGTTCTTC
>13|TRBD1|TRBJ2-5|-|TRBV28
CASSTGQQETQYF
TGTGCCAGCAGTACGGGACAGCAAGAGACCCAGTACTTC
>11|-|TRBJ1-2|-|TRBV29-1
CSVGGDYGYTF
TGCAGCGTTGGGGGAGACTATGGCTACACCTTC
>14|-|TRBJ2-3|-|TRBV7-3
CASSLGQATDTQYF
TGTGCCAGCAGCTTGGGACAAGCCACAGATACGCAGTATTTT
>14|TRBD1|TRBJ2-5|-|TRBV7-2
CASSPRTGPETQYF
TGTGCCAGCAGCCCGAGGACAGGGCCAGAGACCCAGTACTTC
>18|TRBD1|TRBJ1-5|-|TRBV4-1
CASSQGPPDRVSNQPQHF
TGCGCCAGCAGCCAGGGACCCCCGGACAGGGTGAGCAATCAGCCCCAGCATTTT
>13|-|TRBJ1-1|-|TRBV2
CASSDRGGTEAFF
TGTGCCAGCAGTGACCGGGGTGGCACTGAAGCTTTCTTT
>17|TRBD1|TRBJ1-1|-|TRBV28
CASSLSQGALGNTEAFF
TGTGCCAGCAGTTTATCCCAGGGGGCGCTGGGGAACACTGAAGCTTTCTTT
>17|TRBD1|TRBJ2-7|few|TRBV2
CASTAGQGNSGSYEQYF
TGTGCCAGCACAGCGGGACAGGGAAATTCAGGGTCCTACGAGCAGTACTTC
>14|-|TRBJ2-7|many|TRBV11-2
CASSLRQVDGEQYF
TGTGCCAGCAGCTTGAGACAGGTTGATGGGGAGCAGTACTTC
>13|-|TRBJ2-6|-|TRBV3-1/TRBV3-2
CASTQSGANVLTF
TGTGCCAGCACACAAAGTGGGGCCAACGTCCTGACTTTC
>14|TRBD2|TRBJ2-2|-|TRBV19
CASTSGRDTGELFF
TGTGCCAGTACGAGCGGGAGAGATACCGGGGAGCTGTTTTTT
>14|-|TRBJ2-2|few|TRBV6-4
CASSEEQATGELFF
TGTGCCAGCAGTGAGGAACAGGCCACCGGGGAGCTGTTTTTT
>15|TRBD1|TRBJ1-2|few|TRBV28
CASTGPGQGDYGYTF
TGTGCCAGCACGGGACCGGGACAGGGTGACTATGGCTACACCTTC
>12|-|TRBJ1-2|-|TRBV2
CASRREDYGYTF
TGTGCCAGCAGGCGGGAGGACTATGGCTACACCTTC
>15|-|TRBJ1-2|-|TRBV4-1
CASSQGPDSFYGYTF
TGCGCCAGCAGCCAAGGCCCGGACAGTTTCTATGGCTACACCTTC
>14|-|TRBJ1-2|-|TRBV4-1
CASSQEGRVYGYTF
TGCGCCAGCAGCCAAGAAGGGCGGGTCTATGGCTACACCTTC
>15|-|TRBJ1-1|-|TRBV11-3
CASSLGPGMNTEAFF
TGTGCCAGCAGCTTAGGTCCAGGGATGAACACTGAAGCTTTCTTT
>13|-|TRBJ2-3|-|TRBV3-1/TRBV3-2
CASSPQGTDTQYF
TGTGCCAGCAGCCCTCAGGGCACAGATACGCAGTATTTT
>13|-|TRBJ1-1|-|TRBV5-6
CASSLGRTGEAFF
TGTGCCAGCAGCCTGGGCCGAACGGGGGAAGCTTTCTTT
>17|TRBD2|TRBJ2-1|-|TRBV4-2
CASSQRSGVSSYNEQFF
TGTGCCAGCAGCCAAAGAAGCGGGGTCAGCTCCTACAATGAGCAGTTCTTC
>15|-|TRBJ1-2|-|TRBV3-1/TRBV3-2
CASSPTRDTHYGYTF
TGTGCCAGCAGCCCAACCCGGGACACCCACTATGGCTACACCTTC
>12|-|TRBJ2-4|-|TRBV28
CASSNNRDIQYF
TGTGCCAGCAGTAACAACAGGGACATTCAGTACTTC
>15|-|TRBJ2-2|-|TRBV11-1
CASSLLNTNTGELFF
TGTGCCAGCAGCTTGCTGAACACGAACACCGGGGAGCTGTTTTTT
>16|TRBD1|TRBJ1-1|-|TRBV7-2
CASSVRAGTENTEAFF
TGTGCCAGCAGCGTCAGAGCCGGGACAGAGAACACTGAAGCTTTCTTT
>14|TRBD2|TRBJ2-3|-|TRBV9
CASSVAGGPDTQYF
TGTGCCAGCAGCGTAGCGGGAGGGCCCGATACGCAGTATTTT
>17|-|TRBJ2-4|-|TRBV7-6
CASSPRASGLSKNIQYF
TGTGCCAGCAGCCCACGAGCCTCCGGGTTATCCAAAAACATTCAGTACTTC
>14|TRBD1|TRBJ1-6|few|TRBV11-2
CASRNQQGNSPLHF
TGTGCCAGCAGGAACCAACAGGGGAATTCACCCCTCCACTTT
>14|-|TRBJ1-1|-|TRBV5-1
CASSFEGRDTEAFF
TGCGCCAGCAGCTTCGAAGGGAGGGACACTGAAGCTTTCTTT
>12|-|TRBJ2-5|-|TRBV11-2
CASSQGLETQYF
TGTGCCAGCAGTCAGGGGCTGGAGACCCAGTACTTC
>15|TRBD1|TRBJ2-7|-|TRBV19
CASTPGTGNTYEQYF
TGTGCCAGTACCCCAGGGACAGGTAACACCTACGAGCAGTACTTC
>14|-|TRBJ2-5|-|TRBV27
CASSLGTYQETQYF
TGTGCCAGCAGTTTGGGCACGTACCAAGAGACCCAGTACTTC
>15|-|TRBJ1-5|-|TRBV7-2
CASSQVGGGNQPQHF
TGTGCCAGCAGTCAAGTGGGAGGGGGCAATCAGCCCCAGCATTTT
>14|TRBD1|TRBJ1-2|-|TRBV18
CASSPNRGNYGYTF
TGTGCCAGCTCACCGAACAGGGGAAACTATGGCTACACCTTC
>13|-|TRBJ1-5|-|TRBV19
CASSRAGNQPQHF
TGTGCCAGTAGCAGGGCAGGGAACCAGCCCCAGCATTTT
>16|TRBD1|TRBJ2-7|-|TRBV6-4
CASSDSSTGGPYEQYF
TGTGCCAGCAGTGACTCTAGCACAGGGGGACCCTACGAGCAGTACTTC